This paragraph reports one TCR beta chain. Its antigen remains unknown. This CDR3 contains 19 residues. From germline, CDR1 is SEHNR and CDR2 FQNEAQ (reference sequence). V gave up 7 bases and J gave up 0 bases; unmatched junction bases: 15. Per the study methods: ImmunoSEQ gave junction-only sequences without quality scores, so filtering differed. Only in-frame clones appear in the TCRdb table, and some are missing; sequencing was by immunoSEQ multiplex PCR. The V and J calls and clone size were taken over from that table, and D and trimming were inferred from the DNA. This table has about 1 million clones, about 80% appearing once. The data stem from a study of shared clonotypes between healthy human individuals. Findings and limits, study-wide: Sharing across four donors was highest in naive CD4 (around 5%) and lowest in memory CD8 (approximately 0.4%). The study found lower generation probabilities in non-shared clonotypes than in those shared by all four donors.

The chain couples TRBV7-9 to TRBJ1-6; TRBD1 aligns across 7 bases. Material for sequencing was memory CD4+ T cells sorted from blood. Described subset: CD45RA-negative fraction. The clonotype was recovered from a man aged 18 to 30 in good health. DNA of the CDR3: TGTGCCAGCACCCTAGCGACAGGGATAAAGAGCTCCTATAATTCACCCCTCCACTTT. Encoded protein: CASTLATGIKSSYNSPLHF.